Listed below are T cell receptor beta chains from one sample, sequenced in a study of cytomegalovirus exposure and HLA in healthy donors. Method: immunoSEQ multiplex PCR; TCRdb's copy keeps in-frame clones and lacks some. Among more than 300,000 clones listed, 86% were seen once. Sequences were obtained from PBMCs. These receptors were taken from a woman younger than 35 in good health and CMV-seronegative. Each CDR3 is given with its conserved first and last residue. D genes are given only for firm matches. Only some rows state a clone size, as once, few, many or a class for expanded clones.

J	D	size	V	CDR3	DNA
TRBJ2-3	-	-	TRBV4-1	CATHPGGGTDTQYF	TGCGCCACCCATCCCGGGGGAGGCACAGATACGCAGTATTTT
TRBJ2-1	-	-	TRBV5-1	CASSLVGGGGYNEQFF	TGCGCCAGCAGCTTGGTCGGAGGGGGCGGTTACAATGAGCAGTTCTTC
TRBJ1-2	-	many	TRBV30	CAWTRGTTYGYTF	TGTGCCTGGACACGGGGGACGACCTATGGCTACACCTTC
TRBJ2-5	-	-	TRBV6-1	CASSLPPQAQYF	TGTGCCAGCAGTCTCCCCCCACAGGCCCAGTACTTC
TRBJ2-7	TRBD2	-	TRBV27	CASSILAGGTYEQYF	TGTGCCAGCAGTATACTAGCGGGGGGGACCTACGAGCAGTACTTC
TRBJ2-4	TRBD1	-	TRBV27	CASSPRTGTKNIQYF	TGTGCCAGCAGTCCACGGACAGGGACGAAAAACATTCAGTACTTC
TRBJ1-5	-	-	TRBV29-1	CRDGGGHQPQHF	TGCAGAGACGGGGGGGGGCATCAGCCCCAGCATTTT
TRBJ2-7	TRBD1	once	TRBV5-6	CASSLSGDSYEQYF	TGTGCCAGCAGCTTGTCTGGGGACAGCTACGAGCAGTACTTC
TRBJ2-7	TRBD2	-	TRBV14	CASSHRTSGETMYF	TGTGCCAGCAGCCATAGGACTAGCGGGGAGACGATGTACTTC
TRBJ1-5	-	few	TRBV5-1	CASSPRGEQPQHF	TGCGCCAGCAGTCCACGGGGGGAACAGCCCCAGCATTTT
TRBJ1-2	-	-	TRBV11-2	CASSLGRFLYGYTF	TGTGCCAGCAGCTTGGGCAGGTTCCTCTATGGCTACACCTTC
TRBJ2-7	-	-	TRBV6-1	CASRSGTGHLYEQYF	TGTGCCAGCAGGTCAGGAACGGGACACCTCTACGAGCAGTACTTC
TRBJ1-1	TRBD1	-	TRBV28	CASSSGTGFRGTEAFF	TGTGCCAGCAGTTCCGGGACAGGGTTTCGAGGCACTGAAGCTTTCTTT
TRBJ2-1	-	-	TRBV7-9	CASSPDEQFF	TGTGCCAGCAGCCCGGATGAGCAGTTCTTC
TRBJ1-3	-	-	TRBV7-2	CASSVQGPSSGNTIYF	TGTGCCAGCAGCGTACAGGGCCCGAGCTCTGGAAACACCATATATTTT
TRBJ1-2	-	-	TRBV5-1	CASSLGDNYGYTF	TGCGCCAGCAGCTTAGGAGATAACTATGGCTACACCTTC
TRBJ2-3	TRBD2	-	TRBV2	CASSRAGLAGTTDTQYF	TGTGCCAGCAGCCGCGCGGGACTAGCGGGGACCACAGATACGCAGTATTTT
TRBJ2-7	-	-	TRBV5-1	CASSRSPGEFYEQYF	TGCGCCAGCAGCAGGTCACCGGGAGAGTTCTACGAGCAGTACTTC
TRBJ1-1	TRBD1	-	TRBV7-3	CASSPSSGGFAEAFF	TGTGCCAGCAGCCCGTCTTCAGGGGGCTTCGCTGAAGCTTTCTTT